Following are 21 T cell receptor beta chains from one sample sequenced in a study of T cells in Graves' hyperthyroidism and ophthalmopathy. The source material, RNA transcripts, was used to amplify TCR beta CDR3 regions. During a first-round RT-PCR of the TCR CDR3, the HTBI primer set was used. MiXCR, applied by TCRdb to the multiplex PCR reads, yields one record per CDR3 protein. The repertoire has about half a million distinct CDR3 sequences, around 21% of them found once; the top ten carry 26%. Sequencing used blood. These receptors originate from a man younger than 35 with Graves' hyperthyroidism.

The chain carries TRBV12-3 or TRBV12-4 and TRBJ1-1; D gene ambiguous. The CDR3 consists of 14 residues. The V end was cut by 6 bases, the J end by 4 bases, with 15 bases between. The CDR3 loop reads CASSSRWDGTEAFF. The DNA for the CDR3 is TGTGCCAGCAGCTCACGTTGGGATGGCACTGAAGCTTTCTTT.

The rearrangement uses TRBV4-1 and TRBJ1-5; D is unclear. V shed 1 base and J shed 6 bases, with 7 bases lying between them. The germline V gene has CDR1 MGHRA and CDR2 YSYEKL. The CDR3 length is 13 residues. The CDR3 bases are TGCGCCAGCAGCCAAGTAACCGCTCAGCCCCAGCATTTT. This gives the protein CASSQVTAQPQHF.

The chain joins TRBV28 to TRBJ1-2; D remains ambiguous. Germline CDR1 is MDHEN and CDR2 is SYDVKM. The CDR3 is 13 residues long. Deletions cut 6 bases from V and 2 bases from J, with 10 bases between. Here the CDR3 reads CASRPGLNYGYTF. The CDR3 bases are TGTGCCAGCAGGCCTGGCTTAAACTATGGCTACACCTTC.

This clonotype was detected ten times or more. This CDR3 reads CASSLEGAVDSPLHF. CDR3 nucleotides: TGCGCCAGCAGCTTGGAGGGGGCCGTGGATTCACCCCTCCACTTT. V gene TRBV5-1 combines with J gene TRBJ1-6; 7 bases line up with TRBD1. V dropped 0 bases and J dropped 8; count of bases not matched to a gene: 5. The V gene's germline CDR1 is SGHRS and CDR2 YFSETQ. The CDR3 contains 15 residues.

This clonotype appeared many times. A much larger clone lies a single base off, so this may be a read error. The chain employs TRBV28 and TRBJ1-1; the D gene is possibly TRBD1 (5 bases). The CDR3 is 13 amino acids. V lost 1 base to trimming and J lost 4 bases, with 7 bases between them. The germline CDR1 and CDR2 sequences are MDHEN and SYDVKM. The CDR3 spells CASSLSGITEAFF. CDR3 in DNA: TGTGCCAGCAGTTTATCAGGGATCACTGAAGCTTTCTTT.

This clonotype was seen at least ten times. The gene calls are TRBV30 and TRBJ2-7; D possibly uses TRBD1 or TRBD2 (5 bases each). CDR1 GTSNPN and CDR2 SVGIG come from the germline V gene (reference sequence). CDR3 length: 13 amino acids. Trimming shortened V by 2 bases and J by 1 base, and 9 bases separated the two germline ends. CDR3 DNA sequence: TGTGCCTGGAGTAGGGGAGCGTCCTACGAGCAGTACTTC. The encoded protein is CAWSRGASYEQYF.

This clonotype was picked up a small number of times. This may stem from a read error, because a much larger clone lies one nucleotide away. No conserved phenylalanine or tryptophan ends this CDR3, so it is likely a read error. The chain recombines TRBV11-2 with TRBJ1-5, with D possibly matching TRBD1 (5 bases). Germline assignment: CDR1 SGHAT and CDR2 FQNNGV. The length of the CDR3 is 13 residues. The CDR3 reads CPMLRGSNQPQHL. As DNA, the CDR3 is TGTCCAATGCTACGGGGGAGCAATCAGCCCCAGCATTTG.

This clonotype has only a few counts. The CDR3 loop reads CASAFDRGTEAFF. In nucleotides, the CDR3 is TGTGCCAGCGCCTTCGACAGGGGCACTGAAGCTTTCTTT. The chain joins TRBV6-1 to TRBJ1-1, with 8 bases fitting TRBD1. The germline CDR1 and CDR2 sequences are MNHNS and SASEGT. The V and J ends lost 8 bases and 4 bases, in that order; junction bases with no gene match: 6. This CDR3 is 13 amino acids long.

Ten or more counts support this clonotype. The chain recombines TRBV4-2 with TRBJ2-2, with 8 bases aligning to TRBD1. Trimming took 8 bases from V and 0 from J; bases not matched to a gene: 5. This CDR3 comprises 15 residues. Germline V lookup: CDR1 LGHNA, CDR2 YNFKEQ. CDR3 bases: TGTGCCAGCGCAGACAGGGGTACGAACACCGGGGAGCTGTTTTTT. This gives the protein CASADRGTNTGELFF.

Many counts were recorded for this clonotype. This rearrangement joins TRBV19 to TRBJ1-5; D gene ambiguous. CDR3 length equals 14 residues. Trimming pared 6 bases from V and 0 bases from J, leaving 9 bases between. Germline V CDR1 and CDR2: LNHDA, SQIVND (reference sequence). CDR3 sequence (DNA): TGTGCCAGTAGGAGTTTAGATAGCAATCAGCCCCAGCATTTT. Encoded protein: CASRSLDSNQPQHF. Filled out from reference TRBV19 and TRBJ1-5, the complete variable domain reads DGGITQSPKYLFRKEGQNVTLSCEQNLNHDAMYWYRQDPGQGLRLIYYSQIVNDFQKGDIAEGYSVSREKKESFPLTVTSAQKNPTAFYLCASRSLDSNQPQHFGDGTRLSIL.

This clonotype was observed at least ten times. The chain couples TRBV29-1 to TRBJ2-5; TRBD1 aligns across 10 bases. With 6 bases clipped from V and 1 base from J, the junction kept 5 bases outside the gene matches. From germline, CDR1 is SQVTM and CDR2 ANQGSEA. The CDR3 consists of 14 residues. The CDR3 is CSVARDRGQETQYF. The DNA of the CDR3 is TGCAGCGTAGCCCGGGACAGGGGCCAAGAGACCCAGTACTTC. The full variable domain, with the rest looked up from reference TRBV29-1 and TRBJ2-5, is SAVISQKPSRDICQRGTSLTIQCQVDSQVTMMFWYRQQPGQSLTLIATANQGSEATYESGFVIDKFPISRPNLTFSTLTVSNMSPEDSSIYLCSVARDRGQETQYFGPGTRLLVL.

The rearrangement uses TRBV6-2 or TRBV6-3 and TRBJ1-5; D unclear. The CDR3 has 16 residues. In germline, CDR1 is MNHEY, CDR2 SVGEGT. The V end lost 2 bases, the J end lost 0 bases, and 11 bases lay between the germline ends. CDR3 loop: CASSYRRKFSNQPQHF. CDR3 nucleotides: TGTGCCAGCAGTTACCGTCGAAAATTTAGCAATCAGCCCCAGCATTTT.

The chain recombines TRBV30 with TRBJ1-2, with 9 bases lining up with TRBD1. CDR1 and CDR2 (germline): GTSNPN, SVGIG (reference sequence). The junction had 10 bases not matched to a gene; V was cut back by 4 bases and J by 7 bases. The CDR3 totals 14 residues. CDR3: CAWMGTGLSTGYTF. CDR3 DNA: TGTGCCTGGATGGGGACAGGGCTATCTACTGGCTACACCTTC.

This clonotype was recorded at least ten times. The chain joins TRBV27 to TRBJ2-7; D unclear. V was clipped by 5 bases and J by 4 bases, with 15 bases between them. The germline V gene encodes CDR1 MNHEY and CDR2 SMNVEV (reference sequence). This CDR3 contains 14 residues. The CDR3 is CASSSHYQLYEQYF. The CDR3 bases are TGTGCCAGCAGTAGTCACTACCAATTATACGAGCAGTACTTC.

This clonotype was found many times. The chain recombines TRBV19 with TRBJ2-3; 8 bases fit TRBD1. Looked up from germline, CDR1 is LNHDA and CDR2 is SQIVND (reference sequence). J lost 5 bases, V lost 3 bases, and 10 bases had no gene match. This CDR3 contains 16 residues. In DNA, the CDR3 is TGTGCCAGTAGTATTACTGGACAGGGTCTTGGAGATACGCAGTATTTT. It codes for CASSITGQGLGDTQYF. The entire variable domain, with the rest obtained from reference TRBV19 and TRBJ2-3, is as follows: DGGITQSPKYLFRKEGQNVTLSCEQNLNHDAMYWYRQDPGQGLRLIYYSQIVNDFQKGDIAEGYSVSREKKESFPLTVTSAQKNPTAFYLCASSITGQGLGDTQYFGPGTRLTVL.

This clonotype showed up many times. This sequence joins TRBV6-1 and TRBJ1-1, with D hard to call. The germline V and J ends were trimmed by 5 bases and 1 base, with 11 bases remaining between them. Per the germline V gene, CDR1 is MNHNS and CDR2 is SASEGT. CDR3 length equals 14 residues. As DNA, the CDR3 is TGTGCCAGCAGTCCCAAGGTGCCGAACACTGAAGCTTTCTTT. Protein: CASSPKVPNTEAFF.

This clonotype was found many times. V usage is TRBV12-3 or TRBV12-4 and J usage is TRBJ1-2; D is perhaps TRBD1 (5 bases). The CDR3 totals 15 residues. Trimming removed 8 bases at V and 8 bases at J, with 24 bases between. The CDR3 is CASAFSGSQTRGYTF. Written as DNA, the CDR3 is TGTGCCAGCGCCTTTTCAGGGTCGCAAACCAGGGGCTACACCTTC.

This clonotype has just a few counts. The rearrangement joins TRBV20-1 to TRBJ2-5, with D perhaps matching TRBD2 (6 bases). CDR1 is DFQATT and CDR2 is SNEGSKA in the germline V gene (reference sequence). The CDR3 consists of 13 residues. The V end lost 5 bases, the J end lost 2 bases, and 12 bases lay between the germline ends. CDR3 nucleotides: TGCAGTGCTCATATAGGAGGGCAAGAGACCCAGTACTTC. Translation gives CSAHIGGQETQYF.

This clonotype was picked up many times. An end of the junction does not agree with germline; a read error may underlie this. The chain recombines TRBV28 with TRBJ2-5; D may correspond to TRBD1 or TRBD2 (7 bases each). The CDR3 totals 14 residues. Germline CDR1 and CDR2: MDHEN and SYDVKM. As DNA, the CDR3 is TGTGCCAGCAGCCCCCAGGGGGGGCTGGAGACCCAATACTTC. Residues: CASSPQGGLETQYF.

In its sample, this clonotype was seen many times. The chain employs TRBV7-2 and TRBJ2-7; maybe TRBD2 (6 bases). Trimming removed 3 bases from V and 2 bases from J, with 14 bases in between. Germline CDR1 SGHTA, CDR2 FQGNSA. The CDR3 is 15 residues long. The CDR3 is CASSFQASGAYEQYF. The CDR3 DNA reads TGTGCCAGCAGCTTTCAGGCGTCGGGGGCCTACGAGCAGTACTTC. Full variable domain (remainder filled in from reference TRBV7-2 and TRBJ2-7): GAGVSQSPSNKVTEKGKDVELRCDPISGHTALYWYRQSLGQGLEFLIYFQGNSAPDKSGLPSDRFSAERTGGSVSTLTIQRTQQEDSAVYLCASSFQASGAYEQYFGPGTRLTVT.

The table lists this clonotype with many counts. The genes are TRBV2 and TRBJ1-5, with D possibly matching TRBD1 (5 bases). The germline gives CDR1 SNHLY, CDR2 FYNNEI. This CDR3 has 14 residues. Trimming left V 5 bases short and J 3 bases short, with 11 bases between. In nucleotides, the CDR3 is TGTGCCAGCAGTTTTCGACAGAACAATCAGCCCCAGCATTTT. As protein: CASSFRQNNQPQHF.